One and the same sample provided the 16 T cell receptor beta chains below, sequenced in a study of blood T cell repertoires in COVID-19. The method was immunoSEQ multiplex PCR; TCRdb's version includes in-frame clones alone and lacks a portion of them. The sample contains roughly 140,000 clones, around four fifths of which appear only once. Sequenced sample: PBMCs or T cells enriched from blood (not recorded which). The source of these receptors is a woman aged 40 to 55 who had recovered from COVID-19.

This rearrangement joins TRBV28 to TRBJ2-3; 9 bases fit TRBD2. CDR3 length equals 15 residues. V lost 4 bases and J lost 5; bases outside the gene matches: 7. In germline, CDR1 is MDHEN, CDR2 SYDVKM. The DNA for the CDR3 is TGTGCCAGCAGTTCCCTCGCGGGAGGGGTAGATACGCAGTATTTT. The encoded protein is CASSSLAGGVDTQYF.

This clone occurred once. One junction end disagrees with the germline gene, perhaps due to a read error. V and J are TRBV6-5 and TRBJ1-6, with 10 bases aligning to TRBD1. Looked up from germline, CDR1 is MNHEY and CDR2 is SVGAGI. This CDR3 contains 15 residues. CDR3 amino acids: CVSSSTGGADSPLHF. The CDR3 nucleotides are TGTGTCAGCAGTTCGACAGGGGGCGCGGATTCACCCCTCCACTTT.

This chain links TRBV27 with TRBJ1-5, with 8 positions matching TRBD1. This CDR3 is 17 amino acids long. CDR1 MNHEY and CDR2 SMNVEV come from the germline V gene (reference sequence). Unmatched junction bases numbered 11, after V lost 4 bases and J lost 3 bases. The chain's CDR3 is CASSSFMDRVNNQPQHF. In DNA, the CDR3 is TGTGCCAGCAGTTCCTTTATGGACAGGGTGAACAATCAGCCCCAGCATTTT.

V gene TRBV27 combines with J gene TRBJ2-7; D is possibly TRBD2 (5 bases). Germline lookup yields CDR1 MNHEY and CDR2 SMNVEV (reference sequence). CDR3 length: 13 residues. Trimming pared 6 bases from V and 7 bases from J, leaving 16 bases between. Here the CDR3 reads CASRPDPTGEQYF. The DNA of the CDR3 is TGTGCCAGCAGACCGGACCCGACGGGAGAGCAGTACTTC.

The chain is built from TRBV4-1 and TRBJ1-5; weak D call: TRBD1 (5 bases). V lost 3 bases and J 0 bases, leaving 18 bases between the germline ends. There are 18 residues in the CDR3. The germline CDR1 and CDR2 sequences are MGHRA and YSYEKL. The CDR3 DNA sequence: TGCGCCAGCAGCCAGAACGGGGGACTGCACGATAGCAATCAGCCCCAGCATTTT. It specifies CASSQNGGLHDSNQPQHF.

The chain is built from TRBV5-1 and TRBJ1-1, with a possible D match to TRBD1 (6 bases). The germline V and J ends were trimmed by 4 bases and 3 bases, with 13 bases remaining between them. The germline V gene encodes CDR1 SGHRS and CDR2 YFSETQ. The CDR3 spans 14 residues. CDR3 sequence (DNA): TGCGCCAGCAGCCGTCGGGACAAAGACACTGAAGCTTTCTTT. It specifies CASSRRDKDTEAFF.

The chain combines TRBV2 with TRBJ1-2; 9 bases line up with TRBD1. CDR3 length: 15 residues. Germline V CDR1 and CDR2: SNHLY, FYNNEI. After removal of 6 bases from V and 4 bases from J, the junction contained 9 bases not matched to a gene. CDR3 in amino acids: CASRGLTGGSYGYTF. In DNA, the CDR3 is TGTGCCAGCAGGGGGTTGACAGGGGGTAGCTATGGCTACACCTTC. The entire variable domain, with the rest obtained from reference TRBV2 and TRBJ1-2, is as follows: EPEVTQTPSHQVTQMGQEVILRCVPISNHLYFYWYRQILGQKVEFLVSFYNNEISEKSEIFDDQFSVERPDGSNFTLKIRSTKLEDSAMYFCASRGLTGGSYGYTFGSGTRLTVV.

This chain uses TRBV10-3 with TRBJ2-1, with 11 bases identical to TRBD2. V lost 8 bases to trimming and J lost 4 bases; unmatched junction nucleotides: 10. Germline values: CDR1 ENHRY, CDR2 SYGVKD. This CDR3 has 16 residues. The DNA for the CDR3 is TGTGCCATCGGAAGAACTTTAGCGGGGGGGTACAATGAGCAGTTCTTC. Protein product: CAIGRTLAGGYNEQFF.

The rearrangement links TRBV3-1 (or the pseudogene TRBV3-2) to TRBJ1-5; D is unresolved. V dropped 1 base and J dropped 0 bases, with 7 bases sitting between them. The germline CDR1 and CDR2 sequences are LGHDT and YNNKEL (reference sequence). The CDR3 runs to 15 residues. This chain's CDR3 is CASSQGQFSNQPQHF. The DNA for the CDR3 is TGTGCCAGCAGCCAAGGCCAGTTTAGCAATCAGCCCCAGCATTTT.

The gene calls are TRBV24-1 and TRBJ1-5, with D perhaps TRBD1 (5 bases). The CDR3 length is 16 residues. Germline V CDR1 and CDR2: KGHDR, SFDVKD. V was shortened by 12 bases and J by 1 base, with 21 bases between the two germline ends. This CDR3 reads CAPYLTQVYSNQPQHF. As DNA, the CDR3 is TGTGCCCCCTACCTTACACAGGTCTACAGCAATCAGCCCCAGCATTTT.

V usage is TRBV5-1 and J usage is TRBJ1-2; 7 positions agree with TRBD1. CDR1 and CDR2 from the germline V gene are SGHRS and YFSETQ. The CDR3 loop spans 15 amino acids. Trimming cost V 0 bases and J 3 bases; bases outside gene matches: 5. The CDR3 nucleotides are TGCGCCAGCAGCTTGGGGCGACAGGGCGACTATGGCTACACCTTC. Translation gives CASSLGRQGDYGYTF.

V and J are TRBV10-3 and TRBJ2-1; unclear D gene. Germline CDR1 ENHRY, CDR2 SYGVKD. V was clipped by 0 bases and J by 6 bases, with 15 bases between them. The CDR3 has 16 residues. The CDR3 reads CAISESPATVTNEQFF. The CDR3 DNA sequence: TGTGCCATCAGTGAGTCTCCTGCCACGGTCACCAATGAGCAGTTCTTC.

The chain carries TRBV5-1 and TRBJ2-2; no firm D call. CDR3 size: 14 residues. Germline V gene sequence: CDR1 SGHRS, CDR2 YFSETQ. V lost 1 base and J 3 bases, leaving 7 bases between the germline ends. CDR3 protein: CASSLKQYTGELFF. The CDR3 coding sequence is TGCGCCAGCAGCTTGAAACAGTACACCGGGGAGCTGTTTTTT.

The chain employs TRBV20-1 and TRBJ1-2; a weak D match, TRBD1 (5 bases). CDR1 DFQATT and CDR2 SNEGSKA come from the germline V gene (reference sequence). The V and J ends lost 6 bases and 4 bases respectively, with 9 bases between them. The CDR3 loop spans 11 amino acids. The CDR3: CSATTAYGYTF. CDR3 in DNA: TGCAGTGCAACGACAGCCTATGGCTACACCTTC.

The chain links TRBV2 to TRBJ2-2, with a possible D match to TRBD1 (8 bases). V was trimmed by 6 bases and J by 4 bases, leaving 21 bases between them. The CDR3 contains 17 residues. Germline-derived CDR1 and CDR2 are SNHLY and FYNNEI. DNA of the CDR3: TGTGCCAGCAGCCTTAACAGGGGGGGCGGAGGCACCGGGGAGCTGTTTTTT. It encodes CASSLNRGGGGTGELFF.

This chain links TRBV3-1 (or the pseudogene TRBV3-2) with TRBJ2-5, with TRBD2 identical over 7 bases. The J call is in doubt because the DNA end fits TRBJ2-7 better. The CDR3 consists of 14 residues. Germline assignment: CDR1 LGHDT and CDR2 YNNKEL (reference sequence). Here the CDR3 reads CASSIGLVYYEQYF. The CDR3 coding sequence is TGTGCCAGCAGCATAGGACTAGTATATTACGAGCAGTACTTC.